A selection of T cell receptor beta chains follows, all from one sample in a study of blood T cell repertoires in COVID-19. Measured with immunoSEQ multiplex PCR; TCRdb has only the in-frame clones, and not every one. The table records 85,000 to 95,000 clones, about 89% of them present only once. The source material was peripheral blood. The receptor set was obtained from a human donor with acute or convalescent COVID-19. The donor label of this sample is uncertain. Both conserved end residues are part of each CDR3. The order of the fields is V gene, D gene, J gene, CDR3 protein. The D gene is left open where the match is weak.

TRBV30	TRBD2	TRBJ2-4	CAWSVTAGSVAKNIQYF
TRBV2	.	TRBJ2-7	CASRAGQRSSYEQYF
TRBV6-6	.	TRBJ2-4	CASRKETTLAKNIQYF
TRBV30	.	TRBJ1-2	CAWSPPGLISDYGYTF
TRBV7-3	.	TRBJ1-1	CASSLAPGMNTEAFF
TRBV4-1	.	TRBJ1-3	CASSQGRASGNTIYF
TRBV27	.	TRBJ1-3	CASSLRQGSGNTIYF
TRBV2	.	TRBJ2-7	CASSWTDSYEQYF
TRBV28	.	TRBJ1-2	CASSTFQGNYGYTF
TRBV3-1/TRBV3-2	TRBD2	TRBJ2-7	CASSREPSGGQYEQYF
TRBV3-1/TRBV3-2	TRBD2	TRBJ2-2	CASRRREAAGELFF
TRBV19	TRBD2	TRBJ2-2	CASSINGGASGELFF
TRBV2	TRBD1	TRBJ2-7	CASSDGDRVLEQYF
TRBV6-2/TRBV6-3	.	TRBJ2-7	CASSYGTLWGVEQYF
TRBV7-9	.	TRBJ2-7	CASSWPPEEQYF
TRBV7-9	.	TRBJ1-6	CASSLDGGGRRSNSPLHF
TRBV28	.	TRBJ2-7	CASSFGQGHPKYTYEQYF
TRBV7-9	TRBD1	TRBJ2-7	CASSLARGTGVEQYF
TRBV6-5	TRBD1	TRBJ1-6	CASSLGQLPSPLHF
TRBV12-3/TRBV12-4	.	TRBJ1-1	CASSFFGTRQAFF
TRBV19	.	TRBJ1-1	CASSPQGSINTEAFF
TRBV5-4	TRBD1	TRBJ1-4	CASSLAPRQGAYEKLFF
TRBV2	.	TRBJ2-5	CASTPTSQETQYF
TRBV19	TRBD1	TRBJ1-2	CASSIHPKARGRNYGYTF
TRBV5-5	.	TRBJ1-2	CASSLVVSLIPIRF
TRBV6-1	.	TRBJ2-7	CASSEQGSYEQYF
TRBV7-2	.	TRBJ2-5	CASSFYPEGRDPGGVQYF
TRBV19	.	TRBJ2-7	CASSAQGSYEQYF
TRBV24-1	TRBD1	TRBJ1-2	CATSHGQGGGYTF
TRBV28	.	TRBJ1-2	CASTAGVINYGYTF
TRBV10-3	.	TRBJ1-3	CAISQGSGNTIYF
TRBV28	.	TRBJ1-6	CASSSGTRINSPLHF
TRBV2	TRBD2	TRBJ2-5	CASSGDLAVQETQYF
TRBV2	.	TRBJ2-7	CASSDEGISEQYF
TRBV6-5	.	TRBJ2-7	CASSPMTGSYEQYF
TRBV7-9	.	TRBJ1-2	CASSLDMPGYTF